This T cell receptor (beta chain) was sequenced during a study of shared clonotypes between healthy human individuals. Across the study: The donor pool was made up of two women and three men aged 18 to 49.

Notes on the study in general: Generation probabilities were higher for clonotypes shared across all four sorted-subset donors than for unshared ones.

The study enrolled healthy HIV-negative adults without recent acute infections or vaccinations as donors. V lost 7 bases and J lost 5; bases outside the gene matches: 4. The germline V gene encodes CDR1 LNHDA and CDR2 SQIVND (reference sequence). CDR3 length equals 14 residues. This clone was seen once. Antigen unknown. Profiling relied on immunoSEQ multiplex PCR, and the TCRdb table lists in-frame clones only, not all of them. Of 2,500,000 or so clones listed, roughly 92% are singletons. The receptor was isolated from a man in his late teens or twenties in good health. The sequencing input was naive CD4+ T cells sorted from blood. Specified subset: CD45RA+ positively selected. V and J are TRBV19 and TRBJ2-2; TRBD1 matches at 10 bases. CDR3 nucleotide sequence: TGTGCCAGTAAGAGGACAGGGGGGACCGGGGAGCTGTTTTTT. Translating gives CASKRTGGTGELFF.